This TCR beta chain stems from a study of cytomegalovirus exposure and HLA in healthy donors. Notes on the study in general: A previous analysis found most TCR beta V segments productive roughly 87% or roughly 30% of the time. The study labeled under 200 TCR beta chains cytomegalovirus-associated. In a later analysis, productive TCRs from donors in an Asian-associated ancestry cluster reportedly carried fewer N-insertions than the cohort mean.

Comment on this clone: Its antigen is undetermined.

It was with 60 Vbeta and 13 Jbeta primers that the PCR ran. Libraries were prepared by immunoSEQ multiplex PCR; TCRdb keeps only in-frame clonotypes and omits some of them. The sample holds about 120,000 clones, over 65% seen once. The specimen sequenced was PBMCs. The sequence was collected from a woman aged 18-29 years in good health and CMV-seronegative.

This CDR3 reads CASSLGGFGNTIYF. CDR3 nucleotides: TGTGCCAGCAGCTTAGGAGGGTTTGGAAACACCATATATTTT. The chain joins TRBV7-2 to TRBJ1-3; D remains unclear. The V end lost 1 base, the J end lost 3 bases, and 7 bases lay between the germline ends. The CDR3 is made up of 14 amino acids. Germline values: CDR1 SGHTA, CDR2 FQGNSA. Combining the CDR3 with reference TRBV7-2 and TRBJ1-3 gives the whole variable domain GAGVSQSPSNKVTEKGKDVELRCDPISGHTALYWYRQSLGQGLEFLIYFQGNSAPDKSGLPSDRFSAERTGGSVSTLTIQRTQQEDSAVYLCASSLGGFGNTIYFGEGSWLTVV.